The clone carrying this TCR beta chain was seen ten or more times. Its specificity is unknown. The data were taken from a study of neurological immune-mediated disorders. Germline loops: CDR1 SGHVS, CDR2 FNYEAQ. V dropped 3 bases and J dropped 2 bases, with 10 bases sitting between them. There are 15 residues in the CDR3. Overall study findings and caveats: HTLV-1-associated myelopathy displayed the greatest TCR clonal expansion, and multiple sclerosis exhibited the smallest, lower than that of healthy controls.

TCRdb re-analysed the 5' RACE reads in MiXCR, keeping a single row per CDR3 protein. The top ten hold around 5% of the sample, which has under 35,000 distinct CDR3 sequences, roughly 13% seen once. Sample time point: technical triplicate 2. The V call is TRBV7-6, the J call TRBJ2-2; the D is unclear. This TCR was recovered from a female donor with HTLV-1-associated myelopathy (HAM/TSP). Sequenced material: CD4+ T cells from blood. CDR3 coding DNA: TGTGCCAGCAGCTTTCAGGATTTTAACACCGGGGAGCTGTTTTTT. Encoded protein: CASSFQDFNTGELFF.